The 10 T cell receptor beta chains below all came from one sample that was sequenced in a study of blood T cell repertoires in COVID-19. Only in-frame clones appear in the TCRdb table, and some are missing; sequencing was by immunoSEQ multiplex PCR. The table has about 230,000 clones, approximately 88% seen once. Sequencing was carried out using PBMCs or T cells enriched from blood (not recorded which). Every receptor here comes from a woman aged 40 to 50 with acute COVID-19.

The chain has TRBV4-2 and TRBJ1-1, with D possibly being TRBD1 (6 bases). CDR1 is LGHNA, CDR2 YNFKEQ, per germline. The length of the CDR3 is 16 residues. The V gene lost 6 bases and the J gene lost 0 bases, with 17 bases spanning the gap. CDR3 in DNA: TGTGCCAGCAGTCCCACGCGGACAGACCTGAACACTGAAGCTTTCTTT. Its protein product is CASSPTRTDLNTEAFF.

This chain connects TRBV19 to TRBJ1-1; possibly TRBD1 for D (5 bases). CDR3 length: 14 amino acids. Germline CDR1 reads LNHDA; CDR2 reads SQIVND (reference sequence). V lost 3 bases and J lost 7, with 15 bases in between. Here the CDR3 DNA reads TGTGCCAGTAGTATCAGGGCTCGTGGAGATGAAGCTTTCTTT. It is translated as CASSIRARGDEAFF.

This clone was seen just once. The rearrangement links TRBV7-6 to TRBJ2-5; TRBD2 matches at 7 bases. After removal of 4 bases from V and 1 base from J, the junction contained 6 bases not matched to a gene. From germline, CDR1 is SGHVS and CDR2 FNYEAQ. The CDR3 consists of 15 residues. CDR3 loop: CASSSTRTSQETQYF. DNA for the CDR3: TGTGCCAGCAGCTCCACTAGGACTAGCCAAGAGACCCAGTACTTC.

The chain recombines TRBV3-1 (or the pseudogene TRBV3-2) with TRBJ1-1; tentative D call: TRBD1 (5 bases). Germline V gene lookup returns CDR1 LGHDT and CDR2 YNNKEL (reference sequence). V shed 4 bases and J shed 0 bases, with 18 bases lying between them. The CDR3 consists of 17 residues. The CDR3 protein is CASSPPGGELMNTEAFF. In DNA form, the CDR3 reads TGTGCCAGCAGCCCCCCTGGGGGGGAACTCATGAACACTGAAGCTTTCTTT.

The rearrangement links TRBV12-1 to TRBJ2-7; TRBD2, the table's D call, lacks a check against the DNA. TRBV12-1 is annotated as a pseudogene. The CDR3 covers 15 residues. This CDR3 is CASRSTSRSSYEQYF. CDR3 coding DNA: TGTGCCAGCAGATCGACTAGCCGCAGCTCCTACGAGCAGTACTTC.

The table lists this clone with a count of one. The rearrangement uses TRBV6-5 and TRBJ1-5, with TRBD1 identical over 8 bases. V lost 6 bases to trimming and J lost 6 bases; unmatched junction nucleotides: 10. The germline CDR1 and CDR2 sequences are MNHEY and SVGAGI. This CDR3 spans 15 amino acids. CDR3 DNA sequence: TGTGCCAGCAGACCCCAGGGGGCCAGGGGTCAGCCCCAGCATTTT. This sequence encodes CASRPQGARGQPQHF.

The chain recombines TRBV5-6 with TRBJ2-4; 8 bases agree with TRBD2. With V trimmed by 4 bases and J by 0 bases, 6 bases remained unmatched. This CDR3 spans 16 amino acids. Germline loops: CDR1 SGHDT, CDR2 YYEEEE. CDR3 nucleotide sequence: TGTGCCAGCAGCCAGGGGCTAGCGGGAGCCAAAAACATTCAGTACTTC. This codes for CASSQGLAGAKNIQYF.

This clone has a handful of counts. CDR3 nucleotide sequence: TGTGCCAGCAGTTACTCACAGGGGGCGCGCCGCGAGCAGTACTTC. It codes for CASSYSQGARREQYF. V and J are TRBV6-5 and TRBJ2-7, with TRBD1 matching over 9 bases. CDR3 length: 15 amino acids. The germline CDR1 and CDR2 sequences are MNHEY and SVGAGI. Unmatched junction bases numbered 6, after V lost 0 bases and J lost 6 bases.

Written as DNA, the CDR3 is TGCGCCAGCAGCTTGGAAATACTCGGACAGGACCTATATGGCTACACCTTC. Its protein product is CASSLEILGQDLYGYTF. This chain connects TRBV5-1 to TRBJ1-2; 7 nucleotides line up with TRBD1. After removal of 0 bases from V and 5 bases from J, the junction contained 13 bases not matched to a gene. Per germline, CDR1 SGHRS and CDR2 YFSETQ. The CDR3 consists of 17 residues.

The V and J genes are TRBV10-3 and TRBJ1-5; D perhaps matches TRBD1 (6 bases). The CDR3 is made up of 15 amino acids. Germline CDR1 ENHRY, CDR2 SYGVKD. The V and J ends lost 5 bases and 2 bases respectively, with 13 bases between them. In nucleotides, the CDR3 is TGTGCCATCAGTAGTTGGGACACTGGCAATCAGCCCCAGCATTTT. It specifies CAISSWDTGNQPQHF.